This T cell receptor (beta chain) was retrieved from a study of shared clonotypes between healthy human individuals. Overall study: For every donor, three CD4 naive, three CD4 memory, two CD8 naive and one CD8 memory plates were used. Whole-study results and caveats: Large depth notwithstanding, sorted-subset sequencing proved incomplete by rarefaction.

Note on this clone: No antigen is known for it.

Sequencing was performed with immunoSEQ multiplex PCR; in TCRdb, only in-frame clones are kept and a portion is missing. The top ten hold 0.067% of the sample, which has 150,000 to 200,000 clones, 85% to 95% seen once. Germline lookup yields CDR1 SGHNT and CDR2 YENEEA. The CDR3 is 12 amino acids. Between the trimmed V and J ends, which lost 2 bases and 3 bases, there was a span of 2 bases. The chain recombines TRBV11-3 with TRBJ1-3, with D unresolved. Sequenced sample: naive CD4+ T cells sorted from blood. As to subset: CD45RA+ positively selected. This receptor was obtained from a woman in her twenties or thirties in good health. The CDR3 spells CASSLRGNTIYF. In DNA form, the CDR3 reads TGTGCCAGCAGCTTACGTGGAAACACCATATATTTT.